Below are 2 T cell receptor beta chains sequenced from a single sample in a study of Ad26.COV2.S vaccination and SARS-CoV-2 variants (dated by TCRdb to 2020 to 2023). The treatment or condition label of this sample denotes: roughly 20 received Ad26.COV2.S at low or high dose, single or two shots; 5 received placebo; per-sample allocation not given. Repertoires of vaccine and placebo recipients were sequenced from samples collected on day 63 after the first injection. Library preparation employed the immunoSEQ multiplex PCR assay. The source is immuneACCESS, and TCRdb retained only in-frame sequences with V and J called. Part of the clones is not carried over; for the studies checked, unresolved V genes explain less than half of this, and the remainder is unexplained. Within this sample are 440,000 or so clones, with around 89% of them counted one time only. The top ten clonotypes cover about 1.5% of the sample.

Material: peripheral blood, obtained in a trial of Ad26.COV2.S vaccine versus placebo. These receptors came from a person aged 18-65 years who received the Ad26.COV2.S COVID-19 vaccine or a placebo.

V is TRBV6-6 and J is TRBJ2-7; D unresolved. The ends were cut back, 1 base at V and 2 bases at J, with 12 bases in the middle. This CDR3 is 15 amino acids long. Germline CDR1 and CDR2: MNHNY and SVGAGI (reference sequence). In DNA, the CDR3 is TGTGCCAGCAGTTACTTGGCCGACGGCGCCTACGAGCAGTACTTC. Translation: CASSYLADGAYEQYF.

CDR3: CASSALGTHGSYEQYF. The DNA of the CDR3 is TGTGCCAGCAGTGCCCTCGGGACTCATGGATCCTACGAGCAGTACTTC. V and J are TRBV6-1 and TRBJ2-7; possible D gene TRBD2, 6 bases. CDR3 length: 16 amino acids. Trimming took 4 bases from V and 1 from J, leaving 17 bases between them. The germline CDR1 and CDR2 sequences are MNHNS and SASEGT.